The 6 T cell receptor beta chains presented below share a single source sample, sequenced in a study of T-cell reconstitution after alpha-beta-depleted transplantation in children. A TCRbeta library incorporating unique molecular identifiers was prepared. TCRdb recomputed calls from the PCR reads with MiXCR, one row per CDR3 protein. This table holds approximately 400,000 distinct CDR3 sequences, 15% to 20% found once. Here the sequenced sample was PBMCs, mostly from graft donor cells, taken 360 days after TCRalphabeta/CD19-depleted stem cell transplant. The origin of the receptors is a boy under three years old who had a stem cell transplant for Wiskott-Aldrich syndrome, so the T cells may come from the graft donor.

In its sample, this clonotype was seen many times. The J gene is TRBJ2-1, the V gene TRBV7-2; 11 bases are shared with TRBD2. V lost 5 bases, J lost 4 bases, and 4 bases stayed unmatched. CDR1 and CDR2 from the germline V gene are SGHTA and FQGNSA. This CDR3 region has 15 residues. CDR3 coding DNA: TGTGCCAGCAGCATAGGGACTAGCGGATACAATGAGCAGTTCTTC. Translated, it gives CASSIGTSGYNEQFF. The full variable domain, in which reference TRBV7-2 and TRBJ2-1 provide the parts outside the CDR3, is GAGVSQSPSNKVTEKGKDVELRCDPISGHTALYWYRQSLGQGLEFLIYFQGNSAPDKSGLPSDRFSAERTGGSVSTLTIQRTQQEDSAVYLCASSIGTSGYNEQFFGPGTRLTVL.

This clonotype was found once. The CDR3 loop reads CASSPDPNSPLHF. The CDR3 DNA is TGCGCCAGCAGCCCGGACCCGAATTCACCCCTCCACTTT. V and J are TRBV5-1 and TRBJ1-6, with no clear D. Trimming pared 4 bases from V and 7 bases from J, leaving 9 bases between. Germline V CDR1 and CDR2: SGHRS, YFSETQ. CDR3 length equals 13 residues.

The chain combines TRBV6-5 with TRBJ2-7, with a possible D match to TRBD1 (6 bases). CDR1 MNHEY and CDR2 SVGAGI come from the germline V gene. Trimming pared 0 bases from V and 3 bases from J, leaving 9 bases between. The CDR3 totals 14 residues. The DNA for the CDR3 is TGTGCCAGCAGTTACTCGAAAGGGGGCTACGAGCAGTACTTC. This codes for CASSYSKGGYEQYF.

This clonotype was seen ten or more times. In nucleotides, the CDR3 is TGCGCCAGCAGCCCGGGCCGCCTGGCCTACGAGCAGTACTTC. Protein product: CASSPGRLAYEQYF. V and J are TRBV5-1 and TRBJ2-7, with D unresolved. CDR1 SGHRS and CDR2 YFSETQ come from the germline V gene. V gave up 4 bases and J gave up 2 bases, with 13 bases separating them. The CDR3 contains 14 residues.

This chain joins TRBV19 and TRBJ2-7; TRBD2 agrees at 10 bases. With V trimmed by 6 bases and J by 8 bases, 7 bases remained unmatched. Germline V gene lookup returns CDR1 LNHDA and CDR2 SQIVND (reference sequence). This CDR3 contains 13 residues. The CDR3 DNA follows: TGTGCCAGTAGACAAACTAGCGGGAATCAGCAGTACTTC. It translates to CASRQTSGNQQYF.

This clonotype was detected ten times or more. The gene calls are TRBV3-1 and TRBJ1-6; D might be TRBD1 (5 bases). Trimming cost V 1 base and J 7 bases, with 14 bases left between them. Per germline, CDR1 LGHDT and CDR2 YNNKEL (reference sequence). The CDR3 runs to 16 residues. The CDR3: CASSQGGVLWNSPLHF. For the CDR3, the DNA is TGTGCCAGCAGCCAAGGGGGGGTTCTTTGGAATTCACCCCTCCACTTT.